Listed here are 19 T cell receptor beta chains from one sample, sequenced in a study of shared clonotypes between healthy human individuals. Method: immunoSEQ multiplex PCR; TCRdb's copy keeps in-frame clones and lacks some. This table holds about 480,000 clones, around 74% found once. The sequenced sample consisted of PBMCs. The receptors come from a woman in her 40s in good health. Some clones in this sample may be carry-over from other donors' samples.

The chain combines TRBV15 with TRBJ2-2; no firm D call. The germline V gene has CDR1 LNHNV and CDR2 YYDKDF (reference sequence). V lost 0 bases and J lost 3, with 5 bases in between. The CDR3 extends over 14 amino acids. The CDR3 sequence: CATSRERDTGELFF. DNA for the CDR3: TGTGCCACCAGCAGAGAACGGGACACCGGGGAGCTGTTTTTT.

The chain employs TRBV9 and TRBJ2-2; 9 bases map to TRBD2. V lost 3 bases and J lost 4; bases outside the gene matches: 10. CDR3 length: 17 amino acids. The V gene's germline CDR1 is SGDLS and CDR2 YYNGEE. DNA for the CDR3: TGTGCCAGCAGCGCCTCCCCCAGCGGGGGGCTCACCGGGGAGCTGTTTTTT. It codes for CASSASPSGGLTGELFF.

The V gene is TRBV2, the J gene TRBJ2-2; no reliable D call. The CDR3 length is 13 residues. V shed 8 bases and J shed 6 bases, with 13 bases lying between them. Germline loops: CDR1 SNHLY, CDR2 FYNNEI. CDR3 in amino acids: CASWQERPGELFF. DNA for the CDR3: TGTGCCAGCTGGCAGGAGAGACCCGGGGAGCTGTTTTTT.

This chain connects TRBV2 to TRBJ2-2; D is possibly TRBD2 (6 bases). The CDR3 is 14 amino acids. Trimming removed 6 bases at V and 1 base at J, with 9 bases between. Germline V gives CDR1 SNHLY, CDR2 FYNNEI. CDR3 amino acids: CASSASVNTGELFF. CDR3 nucleotide sequence: TGTGCCAGCAGCGCTAGCGTGAACACCGGGGAGCTGTTTTTT.

The rearrangement joins TRBV27 to TRBJ2-7; D is ambiguous. The V gene's germline CDR1 is MNHEY and CDR2 SMNVEV (reference sequence). This CDR3 has 14 amino acids. V gave up 2 bases and J gave up 4 bases, with 12 bases separating them. The CDR3 sequence: CASSLKGGKYEQYF. In nucleotides, the CDR3 is TGTGCCAGCAGTTTAAAGGGCGGAAAATACGAGCAGTACTTC.

The genes are TRBV21-1 and TRBJ2-3; the table's D call TRBD1 went unverified against the DNA. TRBV21-1 is a listed pseudogene. The CDR3 consists of 13 residues. This CDR3 is CASSKVVGDTQYF. The CDR3, as DNA: TGTGCCAGCAGCAAAGTTGTGGGCGATACGCAGTATTTT.

The rearrangement joins TRBV6-6 to TRBJ1-2; 10 bases agree with TRBD1. Germline V gene sequence: CDR1 MNHNY, CDR2 SVGAGI (reference sequence). The junction had 7 bases not matched to a gene; V was cut back by 5 bases and J by 4 bases. This CDR3 comprises 15 residues. CDR3 sequence: CASSPRQGAAYGYTF. CDR3 nucleotides: TGTGCCAGCAGTCCTAGACAGGGGGCAGCCTATGGCTACACCTTC.

This chain connects TRBV10-2 to TRBJ2-7; weak D call: TRBD2 (6 bases). Trimming took off 3 bases at V and 3 bases at J, with 9 bases between the two ends. The germline gives CDR1 WSHSY, CDR2 SAAADI. The CDR3 covers 13 residues. CDR3 sequence reads: CASSDGEDYEQYF. As DNA, the CDR3 is TGCGCCAGCAGTGACGGGGAGGACTACGAGCAGTACTTC.

The chain uses TRBV5-1 and TRBJ2-5; perhaps TRBD2 as D (5 bases). The J call may be in error: the DNA end matches TRBJ2-7 better. Germline V gene lookup returns CDR1 SGHRS and CDR2 YFSETQ. This CDR3 comprises 15 residues. CDR3 sequence reads: CASSLSPDGTYEQYF. The CDR3 DNA is TGCGCCAGCAGCTTGTCTCCGGACGGGACCTACGAGCAGTACTTC.

This clone was detected only once. The chain recombines TRBV5-1 with TRBJ1-3; D is perhaps TRBD1 (6 bases). The CDR3 spans 17 residues. Germline values: CDR1 SGHRS, CDR2 YFSETQ. Trimming removed 2 bases from V and 5 bases from J, with 20 bases in between. This CDR3 reads CASSFSTGRLVRNTIYF. CDR3 in DNA: TGCGCCAGCAGCTTCTCTACAGGGCGGTTGGTACGAAACACCATATATTTT.

The V call is TRBV9, the J call TRBJ2-1; 14 positions agree with TRBD2. Germline trimming cut 3 bases from V and 8 bases from J; bases unmatched to any gene: 7. The CDR3 totals 16 residues. Germline V gives CDR1 SGDLS, CDR2 YYNGEE. The CDR3 region is CASSAPGLAGVDEQFF. The CDR3 region has the DNA TGTGCCAGCAGCGCCCCGGGACTAGCGGGAGTCGATGAGCAGTTCTTC.

This sequence joins TRBV7-9 and TRBJ1-4; tentative D call: TRBD1 (6 bases). CDR3 length: 17 amino acids. CDR1 SEHNR and CDR2 FQNEAQ come from the germline V gene (reference sequence). V was cut by 4 bases and J by 0 bases, with 15 bases left in between. The CDR3 loop is CASSSTGSGSTNEKLFF. The CDR3 DNA follows: TGTGCCAGCAGCTCTACAGGGTCAGGGTCAACTAATGAAAAACTGTTTTTT.

V usage is TRBV28 and J usage is TRBJ2-7; TRBD2 agrees at 10 bases. Trimming at V came to 5 bases and at J to 6 bases, leaving 7 bases not matched to a gene. The germline V gene has CDR1 MDHEN and CDR2 SYDVKM. This CDR3 region has 14 residues. CDR3 residues: CASSPRLAGAEQYF. In DNA, the CDR3 is TGTGCCAGCAGTCCCCGGCTAGCGGGAGCCGAGCAGTACTTC.

This clone has only a few counts. The chain is built from TRBV4-3 and TRBJ2-4; D gene unclear. Germline V gives CDR1 LGHNA, CDR2 YSLEER. V was pared by 4 bases and J by 3 bases, with 13 bases between. This CDR3 spans 15 amino acids. As DNA, the CDR3 is TGCGCCAGCAGCCCCGTGGCGCTAGGCAAAAACATTCAGTACTTC. Protein sequence: CASSPVALGKNIQYF.

This clone was observed a handful of times. This chain connects TRBV6-5 to TRBJ2-6; no clear D. Trimming removed 2 bases at V and 1 base at J, with 6 bases between. CDR3 length: 15 amino acids. Per germline, CDR1 MNHEY and CDR2 SVGAGI. In nucleotides, the CDR3 is TGTGCCAGCAGTTACGGGGAATCTGGGGCCAACGTCCTGACTTTC. Its translation is CASSYGESGANVLTF.

The gene calls are TRBV5-1 and TRBJ2-1; 8 bases align to TRBD2. The CDR3 runs to 15 residues. V lost 7 bases to trimming and J lost 5 bases; unmatched junction nucleotides: 11. Per the germline V gene, CDR1 is SGHRS and CDR2 is YFSETQ. The CDR3 bases are TGCGCCAGCGCCTCTGGGGCGGGAGGAAACAATGAGCAGTTCTTC. Translated, it gives CASASGAGGNNEQFF.

V gene TRBV7-2 combines with J gene TRBJ2-7; possibly TRBD1 for D (6 bases). V lost 2 bases, J lost 2 bases, and 22 bases lay in between. Germline V gene data show CDR1 as SGHTA and CDR2 as FQGNSA. CDR3 length: 18 amino acids. The CDR3 coding sequence is TGTGCCAGCAGCTTAAATCCTGGACAGATGAATTTCCCCTACGAGCAGTACTTC. Residues: CASSLNPGQMNFPYEQYF. Drawing the rest from reference TRBV7-2 and TRBJ2-7, the complete variable domain is GAGVSQSPSNKVTEKGKDVELRCDPISGHTALYWYRQSLGQGLEFLIYFQGNSAPDKSGLPSDRFSAERTGGSVSTLTIQRTQQEDSAVYLCASSLNPGQMNFPYEQYFGPGTRLTVT.

V and J are TRBV7-3 and TRBJ2-3, with D possibly being TRBD1 or TRBD2 (6 bases each). The germline V gene has CDR1 SGHTA and CDR2 FQGTGA. CDR3 length equals 15 residues. V lost 5 bases and J lost 1, with 13 bases in between. The CDR3 is CASSPMGGGTDTQYF. The CDR3 DNA is TGTGCCAGCAGCCCGATGGGGGGCGGCACAGATACGCAGTATTTT.

The V call is TRBV6-5, the J call TRBJ2-2; D is uncertain. CDR1 and CDR2 (germline): MNHEY, SVGAGI. The V and J ends lost 5 bases and 0 bases respectively, with 10 bases between them. The CDR3 consists of 15 residues. The CDR3 loop reads CASSIRETNTGELFF. The CDR3 DNA reads TGTGCCAGCAGTATCCGAGAAACGAACACCGGGGAGCTGTTTTTT.